This T cell receptor (beta chain) derives from a study of cytomegalovirus exposure and HLA in healthy donors. This clone has only one observation. 13 Jbeta primers and 60 Vbeta primers were used for the PCR. Data came from immunoSEQ multiplex PCR; TCRdb stores just in-frame clones and leaves some out. The table shows 150,000 to 200,000 clones, with 75% occurring only once. The receptor comes from a male donor in good health and CMV-seronegative. Source material: PBMCs.

CDR3 DNA sequence: TGTGCCAGTAGTATTTCGACAGGGAGCAATCAGCCCCAGCATTTT. The encoded protein is CASSISTGSNQPQHF. This chain uses TRBV19 with TRBJ1-5; 7 bases are shared with TRBD1. The CDR3 sequence is 15 residues long. Germline V gene data show CDR1 as LNHDA and CDR2 as SQIVND (reference sequence). The trim removed 3 bases at V and 1 base at J, leaving 3 bases unmatched.